The following is a TCR beta chain sequence with its context. The source of the sample is a study of cytomegalovirus exposure and HLA in healthy donors. About the study: Roughly 180 million T cells yielded 110 million or so unique TCR beta sequences in earlier analysis.

PCR involved 60 Vbeta and 13 Jbeta primers. Method: immunoSEQ multiplex PCR; TCRdb's copy keeps in-frame clones and lacks some. The top ten hold roughly 22% of the sample, which has tens of thousands of clones, about 63% seen once. V was clipped by 1 base and J by 0 bases, with 10 bases between them. This CDR3 spans 16 amino acids. The V gene's germline CDR1 is MGHRA and CDR2 YSYEKL. The origin of this receptor is a man between 45 and 60 years old in good health and CMV-seropositive. The chain joins TRBV4-1 to TRBJ2-4, with TRBD1 as a possible D gene (5 bases). Sample: PBMCs. This chain's CDR3 is CASSQGQYLAKNIQYF. CDR3 coding DNA: TGCGCCAGCAGCCAAGGACAGTACCTAGCCAAAAACATTCAGTACTTC.